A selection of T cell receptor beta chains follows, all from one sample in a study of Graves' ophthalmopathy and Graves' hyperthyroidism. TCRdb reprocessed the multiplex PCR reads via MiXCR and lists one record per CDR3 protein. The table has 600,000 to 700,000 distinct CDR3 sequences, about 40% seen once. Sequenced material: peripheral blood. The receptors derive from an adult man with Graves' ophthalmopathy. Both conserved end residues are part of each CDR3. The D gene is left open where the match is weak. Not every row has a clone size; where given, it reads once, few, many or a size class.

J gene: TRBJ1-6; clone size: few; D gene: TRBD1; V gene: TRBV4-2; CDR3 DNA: TGTGCCAGCAGCCAAGTTGGGGCAGGGGGAAATTCACCCCTCCACTTT; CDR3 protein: CASSQVGAGGNSPLHF
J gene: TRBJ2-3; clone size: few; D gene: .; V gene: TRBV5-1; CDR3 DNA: TGCGCCAGCAGCTTGAGTACCCCAGATACGCAGTATTTT; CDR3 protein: CASSLSTPDTQYF
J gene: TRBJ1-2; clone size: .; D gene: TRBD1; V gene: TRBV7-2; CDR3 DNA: TGTGCCAGCAGCTTAGCGGGACAGGGAATGGGGGGCTACACCTTC; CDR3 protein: CASSLAGQGMGGYTF
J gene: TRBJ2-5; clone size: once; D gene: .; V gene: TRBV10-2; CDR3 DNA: TGCGCCAGCAGTGAGACTAGAGGAGACGAGACCCAGTACTTC; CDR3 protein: CASSETRGDETQYF
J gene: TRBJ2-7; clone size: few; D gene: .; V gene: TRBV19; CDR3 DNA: TGTGCCAGTAGTACGGGCCCTGGGTCCTACGAGCAGTACTTC; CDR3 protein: CASSTGPGSYEQYF
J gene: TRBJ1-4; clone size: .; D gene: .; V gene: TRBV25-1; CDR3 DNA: TGTGCCAGCAGTGCTAGAGGGCCAGGGGAAAGTACTAATGAAAAACTGTTTTTT; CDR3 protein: CASSARGPGESTNEKLFF
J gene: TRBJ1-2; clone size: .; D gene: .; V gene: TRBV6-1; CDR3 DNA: TGTGCCAGCAGAGCGAGAGAGGCCCCTCGTGGCTACACCTTC; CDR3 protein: CASRAREAPRGYTF
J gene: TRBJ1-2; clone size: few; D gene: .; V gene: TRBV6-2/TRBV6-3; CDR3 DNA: TGTGCCAGCAGTCCCGACAGCGCTCTGATGAATTCCTTC; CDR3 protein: CASSPDSALMNSF
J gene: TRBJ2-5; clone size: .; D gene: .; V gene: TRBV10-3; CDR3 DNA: TGTGCCATAGCCGGGGCTCAAGAGACCCAGTACTTC; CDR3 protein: CAIAGAQETQYF
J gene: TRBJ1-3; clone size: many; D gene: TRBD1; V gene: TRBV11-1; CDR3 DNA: TGTGCCAGCAGCTCGACAGGGGAGTCTGGAAACACCATATATTTT; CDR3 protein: CASSSTGESGNTIYF
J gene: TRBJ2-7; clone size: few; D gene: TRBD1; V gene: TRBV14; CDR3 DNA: TGTGCCAGCAGCCAAACGACAGGGGACGAGCAGTACTTC; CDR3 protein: CASSQTTGDEQYF
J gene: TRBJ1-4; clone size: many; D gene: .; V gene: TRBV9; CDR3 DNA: TGTGCCAGCAGCGTAGGCAGAGTACATGAAAAACTGTTTTTT; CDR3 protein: CASSVGRVHEKLFF
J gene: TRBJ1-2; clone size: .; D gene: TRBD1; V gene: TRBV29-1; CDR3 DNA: TGCAGCCAAGAAACAGGGGGAATCTATGGCTACACCTTC; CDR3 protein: CSQETGGIYGYTF
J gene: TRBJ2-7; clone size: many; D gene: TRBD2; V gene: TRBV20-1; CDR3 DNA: TGCAGTGCTCAGCCCGGGACTAGCGGCTACGAGCAGTACTTC; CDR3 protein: CSAQPGTSGYEQYF
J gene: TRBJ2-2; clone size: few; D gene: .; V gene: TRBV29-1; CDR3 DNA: TGCAGCGTTGCCACCGGGGAGCTGTTTTTT; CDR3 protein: CSVATGELFF
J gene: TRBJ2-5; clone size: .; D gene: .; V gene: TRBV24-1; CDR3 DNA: TGTGCCACCATGAGATGTACAGAGGAAGAGACCCAGTACTTC; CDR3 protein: CATMRCTEEETQYF